Here is one T cell receptor beta chain with its context. Its antigen remains unidentified. Within one base of it there is no much larger clone, and no base qualities were kept. These data belong to a study of T cell responses to AZD1222 COVID-19 vaccine (dated by TCRdb to the early 2020s). Background for the entire study: Because spike-specific TCR depth and breadth did not differ between the two schedules, AZD1222 recipients who got a second dose at roughly 4 weeks were pooled with those who got a second dose at roughly 12 weeks. A total of 230 to 250 trial participants underwent TCR sequencing, of whom about 210 had received two doses of AZD1222 and about 26 had received two doses of the MenACWY control vaccine. Trial participants were enrolled by age into 18-55, 56-69 and 70-plus year subgroups, with 148, 28 and 57 TCR-sequenced participants respectively.

The CDR3 regions of human TCRbeta chains were analyzed by immunosequencing. The paper's data handling went like this. Repertoire TCRs were checked for matches against a reference library of SARS-CoV-2-specific TCRs that had been generated using the MIRA antigen-specificity platform. Breadth meant the fraction of unique TCRs that were SARS-CoV-2-associated, whereas depth meant the fraction of total T cells that were SARS-CoV-2-associated. Using the MIRA data, each spike-specific TCR was assigned both to the spike region to which the TCR was reactive and to a CD4 or CD8 class. Log10-transformed breadth and depth values were compared by one-way ANOVA with Sidak's multiple comparisons tests. In its TCRdb copy, this immuneACCESS table keeps in-frame sequences only and misses some clones. Where compared with another copy, unresolved V genes explain less than half of these, and the others have no known cause. V and J calls and clone size are given by that table; D and trimming were obtained from the DNA. For this sample the table gives 100,000 to 150,000 clones, of which over 75% were detected only once. Clones ranked in the top ten supply 10% of the sample.

The germline V gene (reference sequence) gives CDR1 as LNHDA and CDR2 as SQIVND. V loses 4 bases, J loses 0 bases, and the germline ends lie 3 bases apart. The CDR3, from cysteine to phenylalanine, totals 12 residues. Solely the CDR3 DNA is kept, with 36 bases framed from the first base. The time point label here, explained by the study, means: baseline before first vaccination. Vaccinee samples were obtained from the UK trials COV001 and COV002, which included a single-blind randomized controlled phase 2/3 trial of AZD1222 (ChAdOx1 nCoV-19) in healthy adults. For TCRbeta chain sequencing, PBMC samples were collected from trial participants at day 0 and at day 28 after the second dose. What the research found in general, with its limitations: Nearly half of unique spike-specific TCRs reportedly recognized epitopes outside regions mutated in the B.1.351 and B.1.1.7 variants. Most participants were white British and females outnumbered males, and the authors suggested that clonal diversity may have been underestimated. Conclusions about previously exposed vaccinees are limited, since just a handful of AZD1222 recipients were seropositive for SARS-CoV-2 at baseline. In the small 56-69-year group, the increase in depth fell short of significance, most likely because of low power. A significant rise in spike-specific TCR breadth and depth was observed after two AZD1222 doses relative to day 0 and relative to MenACWY recipients. The vaccine-associated CD4 TCRs covered the entire spike protein, and the dominant responses fell in regions 160-218 and 743-854. Because no samples from the day 14 peak response were available, repertoires could be characterized only after the peak T cell response.

The chain couples TRBV19 to TRBJ1-2; no D gene can be assigned with confidence. This TCR was recovered from an adult in good health. The material sequenced was peripheral blood, taken on day 0 of AZD1222 vaccination. CDR3 region: CASSTPNYGYTF. DNA sequence: TGTGCCAGTAGTACTCCTAACTATGGCTACACCTTC.